Following are 29 T cell receptor beta chains from one sample sequenced in a study of T cell repertoires in cytomegalovirus infection (dated by TCRdb to between 2019 and 2020). Sequencer: Illumina HiSeq 1500. TCRdb reran the public reads through fastp at Q25 and MiXCR, keeping productive beta chains. Each CDR3 protein gets just one entry, which takes the most common genes and DNA from the rows behind it. This sample has 200,000 to 300,000 distinct CDR3 sequences in its table, and approximately 8.3% of those were observed once. Of the sample, around 16% falls within the top ten clones. Sequencing was done on a sample of PBMCs. All receptors derive from a human donor in good health (CMV status not recorded). Some clones in this sample may be carry-over from other donors' samples.

This clonotype showed up many times. CDR3 in amino acids: CASSPLGRGYEQYF. DNA for the CDR3: TGTGCCAGCAGCCCACTGGGGAGGGGGTACGAGCAGTACTTC. This sequence joins TRBV7-2 and TRBJ2-7; maybe TRBD2 (7 bases). CDR3 length: 14 amino acids. CDR1 and CDR2 from the germline V gene are SGHTA and FQGNSA. V dropped 5 bases and J dropped 4 bases, with 15 bases sitting between them.

The table lists this clonotype with many counts. The chain employs TRBV28 and TRBJ2-3; TRBD1 matches 9 bases. The ends lost 2 bases at V and 5 bases at J; junction bases unmatched: 11. The CDR3 covers 17 residues. Germline loops: CDR1 MDHEN, CDR2 SYDVKM. The CDR3 coding sequence is TGTGCCAGCAGTTTAAAACGTCCGGGACAGGGATTAGATACGCAGTATTTT. Amino acid sequence: CASSLKRPGQGLDTQYF. The full variable domain, completed using reference TRBV28 and TRBJ2-3, is DVKVTQSSRYLVKRTGEKVFLECVQDMDHENMFWYRQDPGLGLRLIYFSYDVKMKEKGDIPEGYSVSREKKERFSLILESASTNQTSMYLCASSLKRPGQGLDTQYFGPGTRLTVL.

This clonotype has ten or more counts. The V call is TRBV7-2, the J call TRBJ2-4; unclear D gene. Trimming cost V 5 bases and J 6 bases, with 11 bases left between them. Per the germline V gene, CDR1 is SGHTA and CDR2 is FQGNSA. This CDR3 comprises 13 residues. The CDR3 spells CASSLTRPNIQYF. DNA for the CDR3: TGTGCCAGCAGCCTAACCAGACCAAACATTCAGTACTTC.

In this sample, this clonotype turned up many times. The V and J genes are TRBV7-8 and TRBJ2-5; D call uncertain. Trimming pared 5 bases from V and 5 bases from J, leaving 6 bases between. This CDR3 comprises 11 residues. Germline CDR1 SGHVS, CDR2 FQNEAQ. This CDR3 reads CASSAHETQYF. The CDR3 DNA sequence: TGTGCCAGCAGCGCCCACGAGACCCAGTACTTC.

This clonotype showed up many times. This sequence joins TRBV28 and TRBJ2-6, with 7 bases lining up with TRBD2. In germline, CDR1 is MDHEN, CDR2 SYDVKM. There are 15 residues in the CDR3. The J segment lost 0 bases and the V segment lost 6 bases, leaving 2 bases of the junction unmatched. The CDR3 loop reads CASRGGSSGANVLTF. In nucleotides, the CDR3 is TGTGCCAGCAGGGGGGGGAGCTCTGGGGCCAACGTCCTGACTTTC.

The table lists this clonotype with many counts. V is TRBV7-2 and J is TRBJ2-3; TRBD2 matches 7 bases. This CDR3 spans 15 amino acids. The germline CDR1 and CDR2 sequences are SGHTA and FQGNSA. V gave up 5 bases and J gave up 5 bases; unmatched junction bases: 10. The CDR3, as DNA: TGTGCCAGCAGCCGTCGGACTAGTCGTGGAGATACGCAGTATTTT. It codes for CASSRRTSRGDTQYF.

Ten or more counts support this clonotype. The rearrangement links TRBV7-3 to TRBJ2-3; possibly TRBD2 for D (6 bases). The germline V gene has CDR1 SGHTA and CDR2 FQGTGA. The CDR3 sequence is 13 residues long. Trimming left V 5 bases short and J 3 bases short, with 9 bases between. CDR3 nucleotide sequence: TGTGCCAGCAGCAGGAGGGCTACAGATACGCAGTATTTT. As protein: CASSRRATDTQYF.

This clonotype occurred many times. The chain is built from TRBV7-2 and TRBJ2-5; 8 bases line up with TRBD2. Looked up from germline, CDR1 is SGHTA and CDR2 is FQGNSA. CDR3 length: 13 amino acids. The J segment lost 5 bases and the V segment lost 5 bases, leaving 4 bases of the junction unmatched. For the CDR3, the DNA is TGTGCCAGCAGCCGCCGGGAGGGCGAGACCCAGTACTTC. It translates to CASSRREGETQYF.

The chain couples TRBV7-9 to TRBJ2-3, with 8 bases lining up with TRBD1. This CDR3 contains 15 residues. Per germline, CDR1 SEHNR and CDR2 FQNEAQ (reference sequence). With V trimmed by 5 bases and J by 2 bases, 6 bases remained unmatched. The CDR3 bases are TGTGCCAGCAGCGTGACAGGGGTGAACACAGATACGCAGTATTTT. This gives the protein CASSVTGVNTDTQYF. Variable domain in full (rest from reference TRBV7-9 and TRBJ2-3): DTGVSQNPRHKITKRGQNVTFRCDPISEHNRLYWYRQTLGQGPEFLTYFQNEAQLEKSRLLSDRFSAERPKGSFSTLEIQRTEQGDSAMYLCASSVTGVNTDTQYFGPGTRLTVL.

This clonotype was found a few times. The rearrangement links TRBV7-2 to TRBJ2-2, with D maybe TRBD2 (5 bases). The germline V gene encodes CDR1 SGHTA and CDR2 FQGNSA. CDR3 length equals 15 residues. The ends were cut back, 1 base at V and 5 bases at J, with 11 bases in the middle. The CDR3 spells CASSLDSRGTGELFF. As DNA, the CDR3 is TGTGCCAGCAGCTTAGATTCCCGCGGGACCGGGGAGCTGTTTTTT.

In its sample, this clonotype was seen many times. This sequence joins TRBV7-3 and TRBJ1-6; D remains ambiguous. Germline V gene sequence: CDR1 SGHTA, CDR2 FQGTGA. Deletions cut 2 bases from V and 8 bases from J, with 13 bases between. The CDR3 length is 15 residues. In nucleotides, the CDR3 is TGTGCCAGCAGCTTACTTGGACGGGGAGATTCACCCCTCCACTTT. Translating gives CASSLLGRGDSPLHF.

This clonotype has more than one count but fewer than ten. The chain has TRBV28 and TRBJ2-4; no definite D call. The CDR3 totals 16 residues. V lost 5 bases to trimming and J lost 1 base, with 15 bases between them. From germline, CDR1 is MDHEN and CDR2 SYDVKM. CDR3 DNA: TGTGCCAGCAGTCCCACCGTGTGGCAGGCCAAAAACATTCAGTACTTC. This translates into CASSPTVWQAKNIQYF.

This clonotype was observed at least ten times. The CDR3 sequence: CASAPGQNYGYTF. The CDR3 DNA sequence: TGTGCCAGCGCCCCGGGACAGAACTATGGCTACACCTTC. The J gene is TRBJ1-2, the V gene TRBV7-9, with 7 bases identical to TRBD1. This CDR3 contains 13 residues. V shed 8 bases, J shed 2 bases, and the junction held 5 bases outside the gene matches. The germline V gene encodes CDR1 SEHNR and CDR2 FQNEAQ (reference sequence).

The chain uses TRBV7-9 and TRBJ2-1; no reliable D call. There are 14 residues in the CDR3. Germline CDR1 is SEHNR and CDR2 is FQNEAQ (reference sequence). With 1 base removed from V and 4 bases from J, the gap between germline ends came to 8 bases. The CDR3 region has the DNA TGTGCCAGCAGCTTAGACCTCTCATACAATGAGCAGTTCTTC. Its translation is CASSLDLSYNEQFF. Combining the CDR3 with reference TRBV7-9 and TRBJ2-1 gives the whole variable domain DTGVSQNPRHKITKRGQNVTFRCDPISEHNRLYWYRQTLGQGPEFLTYFQNEAQLEKSRLLSDRFSAERPKGSFSTLEIQRTEQGDSAMYLCASSLDLSYNEQFFGPGTRLTVL.

This clonotype was seen repeatedly, ten times or more. This sequence joins TRBV7-8 and TRBJ2-2; 9 bases align to TRBD1. J lost 4 bases, V lost 5 bases, and 8 bases had no gene match. The length of the CDR3 is 16 residues. Germline loops: CDR1 SGHVS, CDR2 FQNEAQ. The CDR3, as DNA: TGTGCCAGCAGCCGCTTGGGACAGGGAGGCACCGGGGAGCTGTTTTTT. Residues: CASSRLGQGGTGELFF.

This clonotype showed up just a few times. The rearrangement links TRBV4-3 to TRBJ1-2, with D perhaps matching TRBD1 (5 bases). This CDR3 comprises 14 residues. V shed 0 bases and J shed 2 bases, with 7 bases lying between them. The V gene's germline CDR1 is LGHNA and CDR2 YSLEER. CDR3 bases: TGCGCCAGCAGCCAAGAGTCAGGGAACTATGGCTACACCTTC. It translates to CASSQESGNYGYTF.

V gene TRBV7-8 combines with J gene TRBJ1-6, with a weak D call TRBD1 (5 bases). Germline V gene data show CDR1 as SGHVS and CDR2 as FQNEAQ. Trimming took off 4 bases at V and 4 bases at J, with 14 bases between the two ends. The CDR3 is 16 residues long. CDR3 residues: CASSSRDFGYNSPLHF. DNA of the CDR3: TGTGCCAGCAGCTCGAGGGACTTCGGGTATAATTCACCCCTCCACTTT. The whole variable domain, filled in from reference TRBV7-8 and TRBJ1-6, reads GAGVSQSPRYKVAKRGQDVALRCDPISGHVSLFWYQQALGQGPEFLTYFQNEAQLDKSGLPSDRFFAERPEGSVSTLKIQRTQQEDSAVYLCASSSRDFGYNSPLHFGNGTRLTVT.

The sample holds a few counts of this clonotype. The chain has TRBV28 and TRBJ2-1; D gene unclear. Germline V lookup: CDR1 MDHEN, CDR2 SYDVKM. The CDR3 is 13 amino acids. Trimming took 10 bases from V and 4 from J, leaving 14 bases between them. CDR3 amino acids: CATANPPYNEQFF. The CDR3, as DNA: TGTGCCACAGCTAACCCACCTTACAATGAGCAGTTCTTC.

In this sample, this clonotype turned up many times. The rearrangement joins TRBV15 to TRBJ2-5; D is unresolved. The germline gives CDR1 LNHNV, CDR2 YYDKDF (reference sequence). This CDR3 is built from 12 residues. V shed 1 base and J shed 1 base, with 1 base lying between them. The CDR3 nucleotides are TGTGCCACCAGCAGAGTCCAAGAGACCCAGTACTTC. Translated: CATSRVQETQYF.

The V call is TRBV30, the J call TRBJ2-7; D may be TRBD2 (5 bases). The CDR3 runs 15 residues. Germline CDR1 is GTSNPN and CDR2 is SVGIG (reference sequence). The V end was cut by 0 bases, the J end by 3 bases, with 15 bases between. The CDR3 region is CAWSVPGIKVYEQYF. The DNA of the CDR3 is TGTGCCTGGAGTGTACCGGGGATCAAGGTCTACGAGCAGTACTTC.

This clonotype came up a few times. V is TRBV14 and J is TRBJ2-3; D gene ambiguous. V lost 1 base, J lost 0 bases, and 2 bases lay in between. The CDR3 is 13 amino acids. Germline V lookup: CDR1 SGHDN, CDR2 FVKESK. The CDR3 protein is CASSQGSTDTQYF. The CDR3 DNA is TGTGCCAGCAGCCAAGGAAGCACAGATACGCAGTATTTT. The variable domain in full, with the rest retrieved from reference TRBV14 and TRBJ2-3, is EAGVTQFPSHSVIEKGQTVTLRCDPISGHDNLYWYRRVMGKEIKFLLHFVKESKQDESGMPNNRFLAERTGGTYSTLKVQPAELEDSGVYFCASSQGSTDTQYFGPGTRLTVL.

The chain joins TRBV4-3 to TRBJ2-3; D not resolved. The ends were cut back, 4 bases at V and 2 bases at J, with 10 bases in the middle. Germline V gene data show CDR1 as LGHNA and CDR2 as YSLEER. The CDR3 covers 14 residues. The CDR3 loop reads CASSPGYSTDTQYF. The CDR3 nucleotides read TGCGCCAGCAGCCCGGGCTATTCCACAGATACGCAGTATTTT.

This clonotype was counted ten times or more. This chain's CDR3 is CASKLRSGNSGNTIYF. The CDR3 DNA follows: TGTGCCAGCAAACTTAGGTCCGGGAACTCTGGAAACACCATATATTTT. This rearrangement joins TRBV12-3 or TRBV12-4 to TRBJ1-3; D unclear. The CDR3 extends over 16 amino acids. V was clipped by 7 bases and J by 0 bases, with 16 bases between them.

In its sample, this clonotype was seen a few times. The chain employs TRBV14 and TRBJ2-2; 8 positions agree with TRBD2. CDR3 length equals 15 residues. The junction had 6 bases not matched to a gene; V was cut back by 3 bases and J by 6 bases. CDR1 and CDR2 from the germline V gene are SGHDN and FVKESK. The CDR3 DNA is TGTGCCAGCAGCCAGGAAATCGGGGGGGCCGGGGAGCTGTTTTTT. It is translated as CASSQEIGGAGELFF.

Comments on this clonotype: With a much larger clone just one base away, this may be a read error. The V and J genes are TRBV19 and TRBJ2-1; 11 bases line up with TRBD2. Germline loops: CDR1 LNHDA, CDR2 SQIVND (reference sequence). This CDR3 spans 15 amino acids. The CDR3 loop reads CTSSRTSGYYNEQFF. Written as DNA, the CDR3 is TGTACCAGTAGCCGGACTAGCGGGTACTACAATGAGCAGTTCTTC. Variable domain in full (rest from reference TRBV19 and TRBJ2-1): DGGITQSPKYLFRKEGQNVTLSCEQNLNHDAMYWYRQDPGQGLRLIYYSQIVNDFQKGDIAEGYSVSREKKESFPLTVTSAQKNPTAFYLCTSSRTSGYYNEQFFGPGTRLTVL.

The J gene is TRBJ2-7, the V gene TRBV20-1; 7 bases match TRBD1. The V gene end was trimmed by 6 bases and the J gene end by 5 bases; junction bases not matched to a gene: 4. This CDR3 is built from 11 residues. Germline V gene sequence: CDR1 DFQATT, CDR2 SNEGSKA (reference sequence). DNA of the CDR3: TGCAGTGCAAGAACAGGGGACGAGCAGTACTTC. Its translation is CSARTGDEQYF.

Ten or more counts support this clonotype. The chain links TRBV7-8 to TRBJ2-7, with D perhaps matching TRBD1 or TRBD2 (7 bases each). This CDR3 region has 14 residues. Germline V gene lookup returns CDR1 SGHVS and CDR2 FQNEAQ. Trimming removed 6 bases at V and 5 bases at J, with 17 bases between. The CDR3 DNA sequence: TGTGCCAGCAGTAAATACAGGGGAGGGAACGAGCAGTACTTC. This translates into CASSKYRGGNEQYF.

The chain combines TRBV12-3 or TRBV12-4 with TRBJ2-1, with 9 nucleotides matching TRBD2. V shed 2 bases and J 4 bases; nucleotides not matched to a gene: 3. CDR3 length: 15 amino acids. Here the CDR3 reads CASSLTTSGYNEQFF. In nucleotides, the CDR3 is TGTGCCAGCAGTTTAACGACTAGCGGATACAATGAGCAGTTCTTC.

This clonotype was found many times. The rearrangement links TRBV7-2 to TRBJ1-5, with D tentatively TRBD1 (6 bases). Trimming stripped 5 bases from V and 4 bases from J, with 12 bases between. Germline assignment: CDR1 SGHTA and CDR2 FQGNSA. The length of the CDR3 is 14 residues. The CDR3 here is CASSPGGLNQPQHF. As DNA, the CDR3 is TGTGCCAGCAGCCCCGGGGGCCTAAATCAGCCCCAGCATTTT.